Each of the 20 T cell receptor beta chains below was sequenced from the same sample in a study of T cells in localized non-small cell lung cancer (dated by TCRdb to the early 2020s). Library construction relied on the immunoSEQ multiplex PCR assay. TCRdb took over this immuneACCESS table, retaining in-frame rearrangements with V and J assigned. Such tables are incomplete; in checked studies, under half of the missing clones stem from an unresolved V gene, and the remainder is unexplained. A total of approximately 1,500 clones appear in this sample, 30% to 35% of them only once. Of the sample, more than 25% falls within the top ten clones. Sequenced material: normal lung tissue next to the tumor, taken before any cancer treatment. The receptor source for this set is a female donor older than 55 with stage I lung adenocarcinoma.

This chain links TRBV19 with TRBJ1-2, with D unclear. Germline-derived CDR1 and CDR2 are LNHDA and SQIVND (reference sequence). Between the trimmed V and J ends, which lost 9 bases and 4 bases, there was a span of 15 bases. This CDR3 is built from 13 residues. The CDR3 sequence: CASQRRDGYGYTF. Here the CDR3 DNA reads TGTGCCAGCCAGCGAAGGGATGGCTATGGCTACACCTTC.

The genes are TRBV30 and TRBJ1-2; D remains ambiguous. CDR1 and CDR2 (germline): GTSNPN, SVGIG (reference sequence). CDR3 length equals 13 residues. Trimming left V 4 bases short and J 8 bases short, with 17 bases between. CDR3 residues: CAWTFSGSVGYTF. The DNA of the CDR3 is TGTGCCTGGACTTTCTCGGGGAGTGTAGGCTACACCTTC.

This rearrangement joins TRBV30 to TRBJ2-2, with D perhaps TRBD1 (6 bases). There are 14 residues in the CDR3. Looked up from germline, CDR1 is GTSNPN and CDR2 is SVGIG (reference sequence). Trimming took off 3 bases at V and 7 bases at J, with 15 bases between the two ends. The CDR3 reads CAWRPGFRGGELFF. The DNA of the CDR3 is TGTGCCTGGAGGCCGGGATTCAGGGGCGGGGAGCTGTTTTTT.

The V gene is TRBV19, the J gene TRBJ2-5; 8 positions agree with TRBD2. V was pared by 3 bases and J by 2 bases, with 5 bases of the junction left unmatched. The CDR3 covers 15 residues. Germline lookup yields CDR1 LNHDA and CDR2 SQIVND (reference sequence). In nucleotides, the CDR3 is TGTGCCAGTAGTATCTTTCCGGGGGGGCAAGAGACCCAGTACTTC. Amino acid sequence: CASSIFPGGQETQYF. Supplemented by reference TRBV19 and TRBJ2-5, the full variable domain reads DGGITQSPKYLFRKEGQNVTLSCEQNLNHDAMYWYRQDPGQGLRLIYYSQIVNDFQKGDIAEGYSVSREKKESFPLTVTSAQKNPTAFYLCASSIFPGGQETQYFGPGTRLLVL.

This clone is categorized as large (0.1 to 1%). CDR3 sequence (DNA): TGTGCCAGCACTGGGGCGGTGGGCTACCGAGTGAATGAGCAGTTCTTC. It encodes CASTGAVGYRVNEQFF. V gene TRBV6-8 combines with J gene TRBJ2-1; maybe TRBD1 (5 bases). Looked up from germline, CDR1 is MNHGY and CDR2 is SAAAGT. Trimming stripped 7 bases from V and 7 bases from J, with 23 bases between. The CDR3 spans 16 residues.

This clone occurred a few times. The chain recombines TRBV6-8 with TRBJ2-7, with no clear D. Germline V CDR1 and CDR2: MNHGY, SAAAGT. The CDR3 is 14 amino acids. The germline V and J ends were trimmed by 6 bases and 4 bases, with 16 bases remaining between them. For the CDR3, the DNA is TGTGCCAGCAGCCCCGGACCGGATCGATACGAGCAGTACTTC. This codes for CASSPGPDRYEQYF.

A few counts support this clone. CDR3 nucleotides: TGTGCCAGCTCACCACCGGCCGGGGTGATTCAGTACTTC. This translates into CASSPPAGVIQYF. This chain connects TRBV18 to TRBJ2-4; TRBD2 is a possible D gene (5 bases). Trimming took 0 bases from V and 10 from J, leaving 10 bases between them. The CDR3 consists of 13 residues. From germline, CDR1 is KGHSH and CDR2 LQKENI.

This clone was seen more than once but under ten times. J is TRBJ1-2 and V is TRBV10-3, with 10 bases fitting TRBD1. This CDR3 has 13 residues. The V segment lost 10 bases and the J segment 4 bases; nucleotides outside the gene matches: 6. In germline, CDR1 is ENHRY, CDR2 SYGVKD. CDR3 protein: CASRQGARYGYTF. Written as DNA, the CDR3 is TGTGCCAGCCGACAGGGGGCGCGCTATGGCTACACCTTC.

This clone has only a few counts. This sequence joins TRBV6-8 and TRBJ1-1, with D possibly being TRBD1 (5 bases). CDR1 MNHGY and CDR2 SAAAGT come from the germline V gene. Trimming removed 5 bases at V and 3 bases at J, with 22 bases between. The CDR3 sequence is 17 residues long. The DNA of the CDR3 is TGTGCCAGCAGTGGAGGGGACCAATACGGTATTTACACTGAAGCTTTCTTT. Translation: CASSGGDQYGIYTEAFF.

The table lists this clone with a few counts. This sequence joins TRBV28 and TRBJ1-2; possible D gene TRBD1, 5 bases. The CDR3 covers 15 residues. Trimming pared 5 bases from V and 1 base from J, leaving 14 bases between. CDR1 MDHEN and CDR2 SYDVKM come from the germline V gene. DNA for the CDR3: TGTGCCAGCAGTAGGGCTGTGGGGGATAACTATGGCTACACCTTC. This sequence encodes CASSRAVGDNYGYTF.

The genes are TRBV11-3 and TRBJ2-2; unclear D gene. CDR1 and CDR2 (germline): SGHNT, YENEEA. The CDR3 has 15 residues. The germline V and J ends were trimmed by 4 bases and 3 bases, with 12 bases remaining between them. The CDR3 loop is CASSSSPGYTGELFF. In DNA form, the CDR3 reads TGTGCCAGCAGCTCGAGCCCCGGGTACACCGGGGAGCTGTTTTTT.

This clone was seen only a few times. CDR3 amino acids: CASSDSYGYTF. DNA of the CDR3: TGTGCCAGCAGTGACTCATATGGCTACACCTTC. The genes are TRBV6-4 and TRBJ1-2; D gene uncertain. V was shortened by 0 bases and J by 5 bases, with 1 base between the two germline ends. CDR3 length: 11 residues. CDR1 is MRHNA and CDR2 is SNTAGT in the germline V gene.

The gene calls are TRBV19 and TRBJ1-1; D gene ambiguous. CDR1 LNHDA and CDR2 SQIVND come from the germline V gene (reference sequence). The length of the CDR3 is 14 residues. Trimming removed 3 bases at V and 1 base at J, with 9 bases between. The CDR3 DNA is TGTGCCAGTAGTATCTTGCCGGGGAACACTGAAGCTTTCTTT. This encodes CASSILPGNTEAFF.

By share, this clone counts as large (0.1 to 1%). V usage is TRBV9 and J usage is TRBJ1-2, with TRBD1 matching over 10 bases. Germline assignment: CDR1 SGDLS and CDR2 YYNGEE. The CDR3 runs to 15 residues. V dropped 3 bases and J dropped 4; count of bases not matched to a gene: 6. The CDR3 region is CASSDSRTGGYGYTF. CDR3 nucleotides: TGTGCCAGCAGCGATAGCCGGACAGGGGGCTATGGCTACACCTTC. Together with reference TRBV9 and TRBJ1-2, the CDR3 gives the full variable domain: DSGVTQTPKHLITATGQRVTLRCSPRSGDLSVYWYQQSLDQGLQFLIQYYNGEERAKGNILERFSAQQFPDLHSELNLSSLELGDSALYFCASSDSRTGGYGYTFGSGTRLTVV.

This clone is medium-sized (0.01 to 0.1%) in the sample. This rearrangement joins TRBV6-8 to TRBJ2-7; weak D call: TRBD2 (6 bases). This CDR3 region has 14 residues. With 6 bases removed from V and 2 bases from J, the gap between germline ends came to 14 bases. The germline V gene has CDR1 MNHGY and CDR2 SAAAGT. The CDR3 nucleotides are TGTGCCAGCAGACAAGCGGGCCGAACCTACGAGCAGTACTTC. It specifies CASRQAGRTYEQYF.

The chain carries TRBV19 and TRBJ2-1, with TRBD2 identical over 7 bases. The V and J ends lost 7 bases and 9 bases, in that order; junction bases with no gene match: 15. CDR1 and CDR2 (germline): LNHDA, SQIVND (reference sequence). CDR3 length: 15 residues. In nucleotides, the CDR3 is TGTGCCAGTACGAGAGGGAGGGCCAATACTGGTGAGCAGTTCTTC. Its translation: CASTRGRANTGEQFF.

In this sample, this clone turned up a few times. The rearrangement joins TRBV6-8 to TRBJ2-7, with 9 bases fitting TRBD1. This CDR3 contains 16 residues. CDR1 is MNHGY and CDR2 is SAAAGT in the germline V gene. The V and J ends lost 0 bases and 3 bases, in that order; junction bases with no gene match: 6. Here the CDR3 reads CASSYSATGQGYEQYF. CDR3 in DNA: TGTGCCAGCAGTTACTCAGCAACGGGACAGGGCTACGAGCAGTACTTC.

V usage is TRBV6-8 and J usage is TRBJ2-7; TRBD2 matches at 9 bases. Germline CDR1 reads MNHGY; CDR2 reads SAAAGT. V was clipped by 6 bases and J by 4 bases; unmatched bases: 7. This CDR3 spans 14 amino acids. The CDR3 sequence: CASRMGLALYEQYF. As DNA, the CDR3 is TGTGCCAGCAGAATGGGACTAGCACTGTACGAGCAGTACTTC.

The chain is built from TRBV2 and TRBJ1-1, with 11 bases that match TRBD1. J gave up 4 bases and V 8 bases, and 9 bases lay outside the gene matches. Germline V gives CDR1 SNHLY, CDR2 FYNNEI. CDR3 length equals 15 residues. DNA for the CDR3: TGTGCCAGCGGAGGACAGGGGGCGCCGGGCACTGAAGCTTTCTTT. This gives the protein CASGGQGAPGTEAFF. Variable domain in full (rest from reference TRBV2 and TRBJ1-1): EPEVTQTPSHQVTQMGQEVILRCVPISNHLYFYWYRQILGQKVEFLVSFYNNEISEKSEIFDDQFSVERPDGSNFTLKIRSTKLEDSAMYFCASGGQGAPGTEAFFGQGTRLTVV.

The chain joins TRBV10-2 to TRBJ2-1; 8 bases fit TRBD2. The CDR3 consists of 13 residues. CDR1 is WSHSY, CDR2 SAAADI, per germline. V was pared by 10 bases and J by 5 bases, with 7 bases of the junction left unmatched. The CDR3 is CATIAGRHNEQFF. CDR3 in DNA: TGCGCCACCATAGCGGGGCGACACAATGAGCAGTTCTTC.